This T cell receptor (beta chain) was sequenced in a study of T cell responses to AZD1222 COVID-19 vaccine. Study-level background: Combined were second doses at about 4 or about 12 weeks. General study findings and limits: Mapped onto spike, vaccine-associated CD4 TCRs spanned it and were dominant at 160-218 and 743-854. At baseline, just a handful of AZD1222 recipients tested seropositive. Females made up more of the donors, who were largely white British, and clonal diversity may have come out too low.

TCRdb keeps only in-frame clones here, not all; method: immunoSEQ multiplex PCR. Of about 120,000 clones listed, 70% to 90% are singletons. There are 13 residues in the CDR3. Germline CDR1 and CDR2: SGHVS and FNYEAQ. The V end was cut by 5 bases, the J end by 2 bases, with 7 bases between. As for this clone: Its antigen remains unidentified.

Sequencing was performed on peripheral blood, taken on day 0 of AZD1222 vaccination. This receptor was taken from an adult in good health. The gene calls are TRBV7-6 and TRBJ1-3, with a possible D match to TRBD1 (5 bases). In DNA form, the CDR3 reads TGTGCCAGCAGCAGGGACGCTGGAAACACCATATATTTT. Its protein product is CASSRDAGNTIYF.